This TCR beta chain was recorded in a study of blood T cells in healthy people across ages. Study context: About one barcoded beta molecule per two T cells was the capture yield of template switching. Study-level points and caveats: The long-lived group displayed more naive CD4+ cells, plus higher diversity, than the aged donors did.

The CDR3 is made up of 17 amino acids. V shed 7 bases and J 2 bases; nucleotides not matched to a gene: 12. Germline CDR1 SGHKS, CDR2 YYEKEE (reference sequence). Each sample yielded at least 7 million isolated PBMCs. For the second PCR, which ran for about 6 to 11 cycles, a sample-barcoded 5' primer and a J-beta primer mix were used. No fewer than 2.5 million CDR3-containing paired-end reads came from each sample. In TCRdb, the 5' RACE reads were re-called with MiXCR into one record per CDR3 protein. The profile shows 1.5 million to 1.8 million distinct CDR3 sequences, approximately 39% of them singletons. To note about this clonotype: Its target is not known.

The chain carries TRBV5-5 and TRBJ2-1, with 10 bases identical to TRBD1. The receptor comes from a woman younger than 35 in good health. Sequenced: blood. CDR3 nucleotide sequence: TGTGCCAGCCAAACTCTAACCGGGACAGGGGCCTACAATGAGCAGTTCTTC. This codes for CASQTLTGTGAYNEQFF.